These 25 T cell receptor beta chains were sequenced from one sample in a study of shared clonotypes between healthy human individuals. Sequenced by immunoSEQ multiplex PCR; TCRdb stores in-frame clones only, minus some. The profile shows about 1 million clones, under 80% of them singletons. Sequenced sample: memory CD4+ T cells sorted from blood. The subset is: CD45RA-negative fraction. The receptors stem from a man between 18 and 29 years old in good health.

This chain uses TRBV2 with TRBJ2-7; TRBD2 matches at 10 bases. The germline V gene encodes CDR1 SNHLY and CDR2 FYNNEI. Germline trimming cut 2 bases from V and 6 bases from J; bases unmatched to any gene: 10. The CDR3 contains 16 residues. The CDR3 is CASSETRSLAGVEQYF. The DNA for the CDR3 is TGTGCCAGCAGTGAAACGCGGTCGCTAGCGGGGGTCGAGCAGTACTTC.

The chain combines TRBV2 with TRBJ1-3; maybe TRBD1 (5 bases). CDR3 length: 15 amino acids. The ends were cut back, 5 bases at V and 4 bases at J, with 15 bases in the middle. The germline CDR1 and CDR2 sequences are SNHLY and FYNNEI. CDR3 DNA: TGTGCCAGCAGTACACCGGGACGGGGGGGAAACACCATATATTTT. It specifies CASSTPGRGGNTIYF.

This clone was seen a single time. The same CDR3 is also encoded by other DNA sequences in this sample. CDR3 nucleotides: TGCGCCAGCAGCTTACCGGCGGATACGCAGTATTTT. This translates into CASSLPADTQYF. The gene calls are TRBV5-1 and TRBJ2-3; D is unresolved. V lost 2 bases to trimming and J lost 6 bases, with 7 bases between them. There are 12 residues in the CDR3. Germline V CDR1 and CDR2: SGHRS, YFSETQ.

The chain combines TRBV6-5 with TRBJ1-2, with D possibly matching TRBD1 (6 bases). The V and J ends lost 4 bases and 7 bases respectively, with 16 bases between them. The V gene's germline CDR1 is MNHEY and CDR2 SVGAGI. The CDR3 is 14 residues long. The CDR3 bases are TGTGCCAGCAGTTTTCGACGGGGGGCCTCTGGCTACACCTTC. Translating it yields CASSFRRGASGYTF.

The chain uses TRBV6-6 and TRBJ1-5; weak D call: TRBD1 (5 bases). CDR1 is MNHNY and CDR2 is SVGAGI in the germline V gene (reference sequence). CDR3 size: 14 residues. Deletions cut 6 bases from V and 1 base from J, with 10 bases between. The CDR3 DNA reads TGTGCCAGCAGCCCCCGGGACAGCAATCAGCCCCAGCATTTT. This gives the protein CASSPRDSNQPQHF.

This chain connects TRBV6-1 to TRBJ1-1, with TRBD1 as a possible D gene (5 bases). V was clipped by 5 bases and J by 4 bases, with 14 bases between them. CDR1 is MNHNS, CDR2 SASEGT, per germline. The CDR3 extends over 14 amino acids. CDR3 nucleotide sequence: TGTGCCAGCAGTATCGAGGGGAGTAGCACTGAAGCTTTCTTT. This encodes CASSIEGSSTEAFF.

The chain has TRBV30 and TRBJ2-5; D not certain. V gave up 4 bases and J gave up 1 base, with 16 bases separating them. The CDR3 is made up of 15 amino acids. CDR1 and CDR2 (germline): GTSNPN, SVGIG (reference sequence). Here the CDR3 DNA reads TGTGCCTGGACCTCGAACACCCGAGCCCAAGAGACCCAGTACTTC. It codes for CAWTSNTRAQETQYF.

This clone was counted between two and nine times. The J gene is TRBJ2-5, the V gene TRBV9, with D unresolved. The V end was cut by 0 bases, the J end by 5 bases, with 14 bases between. The CDR3 has 15 residues. Germline V CDR1 and CDR2: SGDLS, YYNGEE. In DNA form, the CDR3 reads TGTGCCAGCAGCGTAGAAGGTAGTGCCCTGGAGACCCAGTACTTC. It codes for CASSVEGSALETQYF.

This chain links TRBV5-1 with TRBJ2-1; 10 nucleotides agree with TRBD2. This CDR3 has 16 residues. V dropped 4 bases and J dropped 8; count of bases not matched to a gene: 12. Germline values: CDR1 SGHRS, CDR2 YFSETQ. CDR3 sequence (DNA): TGCGCCAGCAGCCAGAACCCGGGACTAGCGACCCATGAGCAGTTCTTC. This encodes CASSQNPGLATHEQFF.

The chain uses TRBV5-1 and TRBJ2-1, with TRBD2 matching 9 bases. This CDR3 comprises 17 residues. Unmatched junction bases numbered 8, after V lost 1 base and J lost 3 bases. Germline assignment: CDR1 SGHRS and CDR2 YFSETQ. CDR3 protein: CASSLMRGGLGYNEQFF. The DNA of the CDR3 is TGCGCCAGCAGCTTGATGCGGGGGGGACTCGGCTACAATGAGCAGTTCTTC.

This clone was recorded once. This chain uses TRBV15 with TRBJ2-6; 11 bases are shared with TRBD1. The CDR3 consists of 18 residues. V shed 2 bases, J shed 1 base, and the junction held 4 bases outside the gene matches. Per germline, CDR1 LNHNV and CDR2 YYDKDF (reference sequence). This chain's CDR3 is CATSRPGQGVSGANVLTF. Written as DNA, the CDR3 is TGTGCCACCAGCAGACCGGGACAGGGGGTATCTGGGGCCAACGTCCTGACTTTC. Filled out from reference TRBV15 and TRBJ2-6, the complete variable domain reads DAMVIQNPRYQVTQFGKPVTLSCSQTLNHNVMYWYQQKSSQAPKLLFHYYDKDFNNEADTPDNFQSRRPNTSFCFLDIRSPGLGDTAMYLCATSRPGQGVSGANVLTFGAGSRLTVL.

The chain uses TRBV4-3 and TRBJ2-3, with D possibly TRBD2 on 5 matching bases. Between the trimmed V and J ends, which lost 3 bases and 2 bases, there was a span of 12 bases. CDR1 LGHNA and CDR2 YSLEER come from the germline V gene. The CDR3 has 15 amino acids. This CDR3 is CASSQDTRSTDTQYF. CDR3 coding DNA: TGCGCCAGCAGCCAGGATACTAGGTCCACAGATACGCAGTATTTT.

Comment on this clone: This CDR3 is also generated by other DNA sequences in the sample. The gene calls are TRBV5-5 and TRBJ2-5, with a tentative D call TRBD1 (6 bases). This CDR3 contains 14 residues. Germline values: CDR1 SGHKS, CDR2 YYEKEE (reference sequence). V lost 4 bases to trimming and J lost 5 bases, with 15 bases between them. In DNA form, the CDR3 reads TGTGCCAGCAGCGTACCGGGACAAAGGGAGACCCAGTACTTC. Translated: CASSVPGQRETQYF.

The genes are TRBV20-1 and TRBJ2-1; D is perhaps TRBD2 (6 bases). Germline V gene lookup returns CDR1 DFQATT and CDR2 SNEGSKA (reference sequence). CDR3 size: 11 residues. The germline V and J ends were trimmed by 4 bases and 8 bases, with 9 bases remaining between them. The CDR3 nucleotides are TGCAGTGCTACCGGGAGTCATGAGCAGTTCTTC. This encodes CSATGSHEQFF.

V is TRBV19 and J is TRBJ1-2, with TRBD1 matching over 7 bases. This CDR3 has 13 residues. V lost 5 bases and J lost 8; bases outside the gene matches: 8. Germline CDR1 LNHDA, CDR2 SQIVND (reference sequence). In nucleotides, the CDR3 is TGTGCCAGTAGTGTCGGACAGGATGTAGGCTACACCTTC. As protein: CASSVGQDVGYTF. The whole variable domain, filled in from reference TRBV19 and TRBJ1-2, reads DGGITQSPKYLFRKEGQNVTLSCEQNLNHDAMYWYRQDPGQGLRLIYYSQIVNDFQKGDIAEGYSVSREKKESFPLTVTSAQKNPTAFYLCASSVGQDVGYTFGSGTRLTVV.

V is TRBV10-3 and J is TRBJ2-3, with no clear D. This CDR3 contains 15 residues. Trimming shortened V by 0 bases and J by 2 bases, and 9 bases separated the two germline ends. CDR1 and CDR2 (germline): ENHRY, SYGVKD. CDR3 sequence: CAISESMPATDTQYF. Here the CDR3 DNA reads TGTGCCATCAGTGAGTCGATGCCAGCCACAGATACGCAGTATTTT.

This clone came up a few times. The gene calls are TRBV6-6 and TRBJ1-1, with 8 bases lining up with TRBD1. Germline assignment: CDR1 MNHNY and CDR2 SVGAGI (reference sequence). V lost 3 bases, J lost 6 bases, and 9 bases stayed unmatched. The length of the CDR3 is 15 residues. The CDR3 region has the DNA TGTGCCAGCAGTTATTGGACAGGGTTCCATCCTGAAGCTTTCTTT. Translating gives CASSYWTGFHPEAFF.

J is TRBJ1-6 and V is TRBV27; 8 bases line up with TRBD1. The V gene's germline CDR1 is MNHEY and CDR2 SMNVEV (reference sequence). V was clipped by 3 bases and J by 8 bases; unmatched bases: 6. This CDR3 has 15 residues. The CDR3 DNA is TGTGCCAGCAGTTTTTATCAGGGGGCTGATTCACCCCTCCACTTT. Translating it yields CASSFYQGADSPLHF.

The chain joins TRBV30 to TRBJ2-7; D ambiguous. Germline V gives CDR1 GTSNPN, CDR2 SVGIG (reference sequence). V was shortened by 1 base and J by 4 bases, with 5 bases between the two germline ends. This CDR3 spans 11 amino acids. CDR3 amino acids: CAWSDMYEQYF. The CDR3 nucleotides read TGTGCCTGGAGTGACATGTACGAGCAGTACTTC. The whole variable domain, filled in from reference TRBV30 and TRBJ2-7, reads SQTIHQWPATLVQPVGSPLSLECTVEGTSNPNLYWYRQAAGRGLQLLFYSVGIGQISSEVPQNLSASRPQDRQFILSSKKLLLSDSGFYLCAWSDMYEQYFGPGTRLTVT.

The table lists this clone with a count of one. V and J are TRBV25-1 and TRBJ1-1, with TRBD1 matching 7 bases. CDR3 length equals 15 residues. Germline V CDR1 and CDR2: MGHDK, SYGVNS. The J segment lost 4 bases and the V segment lost 4 bases, leaving 9 bases of the junction unmatched. The CDR3 nucleotides read TGTGCCAGCAGTGTTCACAGGGGCAGGGGCACTGAAGCTTTCTTT. Translation: CASSVHRGRGTEAFF.

This clone was observed once. The sample has other DNA sequences that encode this CDR3 too. This chain links TRBV7-2 with TRBJ2-1; TRBD2 is a possible D gene (5 bases). V was pared by 0 bases and J by 1 base, with 10 bases between. Germline V gene lookup returns CDR1 SGHTA and CDR2 FQGNSA. This CDR3 contains 16 residues. The CDR3 loop reads CASSLAGSGSYNEQFF. The DNA of the CDR3 is TGTGCCAGCAGCTTAGCAGGGTCGGGGTCCTACAATGAGCAGTTCTTC.

As to this clone: Other DNA sequences in this sample translate to the same CDR3. V and J are TRBV5-1 and TRBJ1-2; 9 bases line up with TRBD1. Per germline, CDR1 SGHRS and CDR2 YFSETQ. The CDR3 is 15 amino acids. Trimming at V came to 0 bases and at J to 5 bases, leaving 5 bases not matched to a gene. In DNA, the CDR3 is TGCGCCAGCAGCTTGGGAGGGACAGGGCTTTATGGCTACACCTTC. As protein: CASSLGGTGLYGYTF.

This clone was observed a handful of times. V and J are TRBV28 and TRBJ2-7, with 8 positions matching TRBD2. The CDR3 runs to 15 residues. The ends lost 3 bases at V and 5 bases at J; junction bases unmatched: 9. Germline CDR1 MDHEN, CDR2 SYDVKM. CDR3 protein: CASSFVGAAGDEQYF. The DNA for the CDR3 is TGTGCCAGCAGTTTTGTAGGGGCAGCGGGGGACGAGCAGTACTTC.

The chain employs TRBV27 and TRBJ2-1; possible D gene TRBD2, 7 bases. The CDR3 is 15 residues long. Trimming removed 4 bases at V and 8 bases at J, with 18 bases between. Per germline, CDR1 MNHEY and CDR2 SMNVEV (reference sequence). The DNA of the CDR3 is TGTGCCAGCAGTTCCCCGGGTGGGGGGGCGTATGAGCAGTTCTTC. It encodes CASSSPGGGAYEQFF.

As concerns this clone: Other DNA variants within this sample encode the same CDR3. The chain combines TRBV6-1 with TRBJ1-2; 7 bases align to TRBD1. This CDR3 region has 13 residues. The germline V gene encodes CDR1 MNHNS and CDR2 SASEGT. V gave up 3 bases and J gave up 2 bases; unmatched junction bases: 0. The CDR3 DNA reads TGTGCCAGCAGTGACAGGGGGAACTATGGCTACACCTTC. Translation: CASSDRGNYGYTF.